This T cell receptor (beta chain) was captured by sequencing in a study of cytomegalovirus exposure and HLA in healthy donors. Study-wide context: Of all 370 or so donors who were genotyped, 75% to 85% belonged to the Caucasian-associated ancestry cluster. Study outcomes and limitations: In a later analysis, across HLA loci, associated TCR counts were highest for DRB1, lowest for HLA-C.

The V gene's germline CDR1 is SEHNR and CDR2 FQNEAQ (reference sequence). The CDR3 totals 16 residues. The trim removed 5 bases at V and 7 bases at J, leaving 11 bases unmatched. The PCR contained 60 Vbeta and 13 Jbeta primers. Authors' data handling: An analysis that came later counted 73 million or so unique TCR beta chains, approximately 10 million shared. The table came from immunoSEQ multiplex PCR; TCRdb's copy has only in-frame clones and leaves some out. For V, J and clone size, that table is used; D and trimming come from the DNA. The data show some 120,000 clones, over 60% seen once. Regarding this clone: Its antigen is unidentified.

Sequences were obtained from PBMCs. This receptor was identified in a man younger than 45 in good health and CMV-seropositive. The chain recombines TRBV7-9 with TRBJ2-7, with 13 positions matching TRBD2. CDR3 residues: CASSPRTSGSLREQYF. The DNA for the CDR3 is TGTGCCAGCAGCCCTCGGACTAGCGGGAGTCTCAGGGAGCAGTACTTC.